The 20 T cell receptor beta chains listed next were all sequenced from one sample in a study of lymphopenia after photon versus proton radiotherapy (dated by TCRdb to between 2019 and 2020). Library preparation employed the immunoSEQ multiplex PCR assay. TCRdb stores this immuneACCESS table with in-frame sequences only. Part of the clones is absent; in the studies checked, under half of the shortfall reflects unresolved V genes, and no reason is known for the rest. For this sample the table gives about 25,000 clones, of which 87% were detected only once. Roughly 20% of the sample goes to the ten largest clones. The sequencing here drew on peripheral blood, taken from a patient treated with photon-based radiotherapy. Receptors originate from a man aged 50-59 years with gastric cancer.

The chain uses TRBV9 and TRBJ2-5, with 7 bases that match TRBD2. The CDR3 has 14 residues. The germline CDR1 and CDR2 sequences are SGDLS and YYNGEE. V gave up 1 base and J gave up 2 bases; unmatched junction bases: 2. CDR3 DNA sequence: TGTGCCAGCAGCGTACAAGCGGGGCAAGAGACCCAGTACTTC. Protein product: CASSVQAGQETQYF.

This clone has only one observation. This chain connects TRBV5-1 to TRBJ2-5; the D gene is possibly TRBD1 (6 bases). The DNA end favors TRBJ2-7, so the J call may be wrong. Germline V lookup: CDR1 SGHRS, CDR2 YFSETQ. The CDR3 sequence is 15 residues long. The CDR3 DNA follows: TGCGCCAGCAGCCCTTCAGGGGACCCATCCTACGAGCAGTACTTC. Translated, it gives CASSPSGDPSYEQYF.

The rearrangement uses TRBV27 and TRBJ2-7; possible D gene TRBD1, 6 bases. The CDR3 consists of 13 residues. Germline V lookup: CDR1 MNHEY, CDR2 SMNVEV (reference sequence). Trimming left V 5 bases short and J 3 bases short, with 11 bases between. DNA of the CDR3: TGTGCCAGCAGTCTTCGACAGGACTACGAGCAGTACTTC. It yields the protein CASSLRQDYEQYF.

CDR3 region: CASSVTSGGALGGTGELFF. The CDR3 nucleotides read TGTGCCAGCAGCGTAACTAGCGGGGGGGCCCTCGGGGGCACCGGGGAGCTGTTTTTT. The rearrangement joins TRBV9 to TRBJ2-2, with 13 nucleotides matching TRBD2. The CDR3 spans 19 residues. Trimming cost V 1 base and J 4 bases; bases outside gene matches: 10. Germline V gene data show CDR1 as SGDLS and CDR2 as YYNGEE.

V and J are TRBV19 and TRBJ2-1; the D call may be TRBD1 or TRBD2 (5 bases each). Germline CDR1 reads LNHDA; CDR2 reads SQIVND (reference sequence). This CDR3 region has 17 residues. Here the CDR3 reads CATFGGIEASSYNEQFF. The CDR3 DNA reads TGTGCAACGTTTGGGGGAATCGAGGCAAGCTCCTACAATGAGCAGTTCTTC.

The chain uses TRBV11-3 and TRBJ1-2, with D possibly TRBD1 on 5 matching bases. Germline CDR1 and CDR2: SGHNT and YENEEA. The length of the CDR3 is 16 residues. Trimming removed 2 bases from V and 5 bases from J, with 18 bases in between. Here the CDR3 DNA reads TGTGCCAGCAGCTTAACGTCTCCCAGGGAGAGTTATGGCTACACCTTC. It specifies CASSLTSPRESYGYTF.

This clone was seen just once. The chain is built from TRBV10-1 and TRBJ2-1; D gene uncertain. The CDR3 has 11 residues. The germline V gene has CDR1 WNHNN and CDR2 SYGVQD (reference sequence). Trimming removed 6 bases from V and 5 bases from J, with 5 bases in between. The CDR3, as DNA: TGCGCCAGCAGACCTGACAATGAGCAGTTCTTC. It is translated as CASRPDNEQFF.

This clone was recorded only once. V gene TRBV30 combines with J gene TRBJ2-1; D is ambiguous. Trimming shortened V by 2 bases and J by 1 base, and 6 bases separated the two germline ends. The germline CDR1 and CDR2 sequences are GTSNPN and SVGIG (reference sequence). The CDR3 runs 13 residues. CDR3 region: CAWSRGSYNEQFF. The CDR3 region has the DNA TGTGCCTGGAGTAGAGGTTCCTACAATGAGCAGTTCTTC. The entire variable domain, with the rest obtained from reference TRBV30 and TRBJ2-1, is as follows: SQTIHQWPATLVQPVGSPLSLECTVEGTSNPNLYWYRQAAGRGLQLLFYSVGIGQISSEVPQNLSASRPQDRQFILSSKKLLLSDSGFYLCAWSRGSYNEQFFGPGTRLTVL.

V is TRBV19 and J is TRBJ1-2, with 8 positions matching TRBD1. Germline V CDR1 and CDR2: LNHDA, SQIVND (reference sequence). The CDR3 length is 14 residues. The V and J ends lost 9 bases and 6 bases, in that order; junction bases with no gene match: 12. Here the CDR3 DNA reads TGTGCCAGCGTCTCGGGACAGGATTTACATGGCTACACCTTC. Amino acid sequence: CASVSGQDLHGYTF.

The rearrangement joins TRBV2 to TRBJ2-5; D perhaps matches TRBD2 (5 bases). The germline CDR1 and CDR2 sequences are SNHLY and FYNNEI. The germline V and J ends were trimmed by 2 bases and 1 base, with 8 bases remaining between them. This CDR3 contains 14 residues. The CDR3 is CASSESRGQETQYF. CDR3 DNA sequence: TGTGCCAGCAGTGAATCCCGGGGCCAAGAGACCCAGTACTTC.

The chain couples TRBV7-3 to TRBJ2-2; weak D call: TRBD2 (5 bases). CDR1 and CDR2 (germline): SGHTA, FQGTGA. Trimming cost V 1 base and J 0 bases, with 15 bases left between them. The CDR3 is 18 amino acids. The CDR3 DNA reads TGTGCCAGCAGCTTAAAGGCTAGCTCCTCCGCGAACACCGGGGAGCTGTTTTTT. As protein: CASSLKASSSANTGELFF.

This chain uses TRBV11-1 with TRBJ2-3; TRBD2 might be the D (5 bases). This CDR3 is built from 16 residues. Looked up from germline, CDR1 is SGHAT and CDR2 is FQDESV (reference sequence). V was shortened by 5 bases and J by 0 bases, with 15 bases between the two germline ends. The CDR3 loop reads CASSPLSGASTDTQYF. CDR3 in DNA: TGTGCCAGCAGCCCTTTGAGCGGTGCTAGCACAGATACGCAGTATTTT.

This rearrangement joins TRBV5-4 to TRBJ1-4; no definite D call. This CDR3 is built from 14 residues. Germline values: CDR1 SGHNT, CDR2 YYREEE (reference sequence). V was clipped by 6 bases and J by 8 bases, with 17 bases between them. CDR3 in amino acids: CASTTGLGLEKLFF. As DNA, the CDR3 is TGTGCCAGCACAACCGGGCTCGGTTTAGAAAAACTGTTTTTT.

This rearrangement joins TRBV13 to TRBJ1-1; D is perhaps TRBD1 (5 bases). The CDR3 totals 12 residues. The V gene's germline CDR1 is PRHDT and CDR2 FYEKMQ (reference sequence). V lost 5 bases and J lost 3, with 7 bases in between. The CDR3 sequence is CASSLRDTEAFF. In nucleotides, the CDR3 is TGTGCCAGCAGCCTCAGGGACACTGAAGCTTTCTTT.

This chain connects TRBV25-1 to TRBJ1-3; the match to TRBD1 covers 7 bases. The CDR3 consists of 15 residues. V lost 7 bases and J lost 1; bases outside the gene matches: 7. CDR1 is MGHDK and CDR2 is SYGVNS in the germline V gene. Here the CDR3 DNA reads TGTGCCAGCACTGAGACAGGGACGTCTGGAAACACCATATATTTT. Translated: CASTETGTSGNTIYF. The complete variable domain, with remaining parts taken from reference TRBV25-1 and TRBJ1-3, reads EADIYQTPRYLVIGTGKKITLECSQTMGHDKMYWYQQDPGMELHLIHYSYGVNSTEKGDLSSESTVSRIRTEHFPLTLESARPSHTSQYLCASTETGTSGNTIYFGEGSWLTVV.

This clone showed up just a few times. This chain's CDR3 is CASSGNSPLHF. In DNA, the CDR3 is TGTGCCAGCAGCGGGAATTCACCCCTCCACTTT. V and J are TRBV5-5 and TRBJ1-6, with D uncertain. CDR3 size: 11 residues. Trimming took off 4 bases at V and 7 bases at J, with 3 bases between the two ends. Per germline, CDR1 SGHKS and CDR2 YYEKEE (reference sequence).

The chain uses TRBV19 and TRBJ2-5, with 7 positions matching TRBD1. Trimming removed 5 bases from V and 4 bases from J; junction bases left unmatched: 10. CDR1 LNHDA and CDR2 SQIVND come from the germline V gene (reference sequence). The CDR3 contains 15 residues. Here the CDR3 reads CASSVDNTGVETQYF. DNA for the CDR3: TGTGCCAGTAGTGTCGACAACACAGGGGTAGAGACCCAGTACTTC.

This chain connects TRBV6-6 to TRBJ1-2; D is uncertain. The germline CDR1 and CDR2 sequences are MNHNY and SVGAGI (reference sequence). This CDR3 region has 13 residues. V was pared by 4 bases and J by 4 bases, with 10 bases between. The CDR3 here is CASSLTEFYGYTF. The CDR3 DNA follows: TGTGCCAGCAGTTTGACTGAATTCTATGGCTACACCTTC.

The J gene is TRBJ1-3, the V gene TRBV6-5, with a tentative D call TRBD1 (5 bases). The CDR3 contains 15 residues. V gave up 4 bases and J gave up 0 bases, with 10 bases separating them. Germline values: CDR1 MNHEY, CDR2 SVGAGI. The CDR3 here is CASSWSGRSGNTIYF. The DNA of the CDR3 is TGTGCCAGCAGTTGGTCGGGACGCTCTGGAAACACCATATATTTT.

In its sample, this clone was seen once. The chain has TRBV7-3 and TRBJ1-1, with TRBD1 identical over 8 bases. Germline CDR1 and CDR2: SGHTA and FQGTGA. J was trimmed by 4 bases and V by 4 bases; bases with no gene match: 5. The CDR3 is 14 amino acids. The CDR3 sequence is CASSSTGGITEAFF. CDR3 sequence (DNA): TGTGCCAGCAGCTCAACAGGGGGGATCACTGAAGCTTTCTTT.